Below are 29 T cell receptor beta chains sequenced from a single sample in a study of blood T cells in healthy people across ages. Primers used in a second PCR of about 7 to 12 cycles were a sample-barcoded 5' primer and a J-beta primer mix. Each CDR3 protein is one row after TCRdb ran MiXCR on the 5' RACE reads. The sample lists around 1,000,000 distinct CDR3 sequences; about 25% were seen once. This sample was shared with a second study, whose subject was T cells of mothers and their children.

The source material was blood. Receptors originate from a girl aged 2 to 10 in good health.

The chain carries TRBV11-3 and TRBJ2-5; D is undetermined. V lost 2 bases and J 7 bases, leaving 11 bases between the germline ends. CDR3 length: 13 residues. In germline, CDR1 is SGHNT, CDR2 YENEEA. CDR3 residues: CASSLSNVGTQYF. CDR3 coding DNA: TGTGCCAGCAGCTTAAGTAACGTCGGGACCCAGTACTTC.

The chain couples TRBV12-3 or TRBV12-4 to TRBJ2-7, with a possible D match to TRBD1 (6 bases). V lost 6 bases and J 0 bases, leaving 9 bases between the germline ends. The CDR3 is 13 residues long. The CDR3 spells CASRMDSSYEQYF. CDR3 coding DNA: TGTGCCAGCAGAATGGACAGCTCCTACGAGCAGTACTTC.

J is TRBJ2-1 and V is TRBV7-9; tentatively, D is TRBD1 (6 bases). V was clipped by 5 bases and J by 5 bases, with 10 bases between them. The V gene's germline CDR1 is SEHNR and CDR2 FQNEAQ (reference sequence). CDR3 length: 13 residues. The CDR3: CASSVQGNNEQFF. The CDR3, as DNA: TGTGCCAGCAGCGTACAGGGTAACAATGAGCAGTTCTTC.

This clonotype has more than one count but fewer than ten. The chain uses TRBV12-3 or TRBV12-4 and TRBJ2-2; 7 bases map to TRBD1. V trimming: 5 bases; J trimming: 3 bases; junction bases outside the gene matches: 15. CDR3 size: 18 residues. CDR3 nucleotide sequence: TGTGCCAGCAGTCCCACTTTCTCGACAGGGTGGCACACCGGGGAGCTGTTTTTT. This gives the protein CASSPTFSTGWHTGELFF.

This clonotype was seen more than once but under ten times. The chain couples TRBV24-1 to TRBJ1-2; D call uncertain. Germline CDR1 is KGHDR and CDR2 is SFDVKD. V was clipped by 3 bases and J by 7 bases, with 11 bases between them. This CDR3 has 13 amino acids. The CDR3 sequence: CATSDPLTGGYTF. The CDR3 DNA reads as TGTGCCACCAGTGATCCCCTTACGGGTGGCTACACCTTC.

This clonotype was detected a few times. The chain uses TRBV2 and TRBJ2-5; unclear D gene. V shed 8 bases and J shed 0 bases, with 10 bases lying between them. This CDR3 has 13 residues. Germline CDR1 reads SNHLY; CDR2 reads FYNNEI. CDR3 loop: CASSQWYQETQYF. The CDR3 coding sequence is TGTGCCAGCTCACAGTGGTACCAAGAGACCCAGTACTTC.

The chain recombines TRBV12-5 with TRBJ2-7, with TRBD2 as a possible D gene (6 bases). The CDR3 contains 12 residues. Trimming cost V 3 bases and J 6 bases, with 9 bases left between them. Germline values: CDR1 LGHNT, CDR2 FRNRAP. CDR3 DNA sequence: TGTGCTAGTGGTTTCTGGGGAGGCGAGCAGTACTTC. Residues: CASGFWGGEQYF.

The chain couples TRBV7-2 to TRBJ1-1; the D is unclear. The CDR3 runs 13 residues. Germline CDR1 and CDR2: SGHTA and FQGNSA. Deletions cut 5 bases from V and 8 bases from J, with 15 bases between. The CDR3 DNA reads as TGTGCCAGCAGCCCCTTCGCCGGGTTCGAAGCTTTCTTT. It codes for CASSPFAGFEAFF.

In its sample, this clonotype was seen many times. The chain employs TRBV7-9 and TRBJ2-7; D is possibly TRBD1 (6 bases). V lost 5 bases and J lost 6, with 26 bases in between. This CDR3 region has 17 residues. From germline, CDR1 is SEHNR and CDR2 FQNEAQ (reference sequence). CDR3 DNA: TGTGCCAGCAGCCGGAGACAGGTAGACGGGACCCCTCGCGAGCAGTACTTC. It translates to CASSRRQVDGTPREQYF.

This clonotype appeared a few times. The J gene is TRBJ2-7, the V gene TRBV28; D possibly matches TRBD1 or TRBD2 (5 bases each). V dropped 0 bases and J dropped 5 bases, with 20 bases sitting between them. CDR1 and CDR2 (germline): MDHEN, SYDVKM. This CDR3 is built from 17 residues. The CDR3 bases are TGTGCCAGCAGTTTATGGGGGGATCGGACCCCCGTAAACGAGCAGTACTTC. This encodes CASSLWGDRTPVNEQYF.

The V call is TRBV4-1, the J call TRBJ2-3, with a possible D match to TRBD2 (5 bases). The V end lost 3 bases, the J end lost 2 bases, and 9 bases lay between the germline ends. Germline V gives CDR1 MGHRA, CDR2 YSYEKL. This CDR3 region has 14 residues. In DNA, the CDR3 is TGCGCCAGCAGCCAGGAGGTGGCCACAGATACGCAGTATTTT. Translation gives CASSQEVATDTQYF.

This clonotype has only a few counts. J is TRBJ2-7 and V is TRBV20-1; TRBD1 matches 10 bases. The CDR3 extends over 14 amino acids. Germline V gives CDR1 DFQATT, CDR2 SNEGSKA (reference sequence). Trimming at V came to 6 bases and at J to 6 bases, leaving 11 bases not matched to a gene. CDR3 nucleotides: TGCAGTGCCCGCCGAGGGACAGGGGATGGCGAGCAGTACTTC. Translation gives CSARRGTGDGEQYF.

This clonotype occurred a few times. The chain uses TRBV5-1 and TRBJ2-5; 8 bases are shared with TRBD1. The DNA end is more similar to TRBJ2-7, so the J call may be wrong. CDR3 length: 14 residues. Germline-derived CDR1 and CDR2 are SGHRS and YFSETQ. CDR3 residues: CASSDRQGFHEQYF. In nucleotides, the CDR3 is TGCGCCAGCAGCGATCGACAGGGGTTCCACGAGCAGTACTTC.

The chain uses TRBV11-1 and TRBJ2-5; D is possibly TRBD2 (5 bases). V lost 8 bases to trimming and J lost 2 bases, with 12 bases between them. This CDR3 has 13 amino acids. Germline-derived CDR1 and CDR2 are SGHAT and FQDESV (reference sequence). This chain's CDR3 is CASVNGIQETQYF. CDR3 sequence (DNA): TGTGCCAGCGTCAACGGGATTCAAGAGACCCAGTACTTC. Using reference TRBV11-1 and TRBJ2-5 for the parts outside the CDR3, the full variable domain is EAEVAQSPRYKITEKSQAVAFWCDPISGHATLYWYRQILGQGPELLVQFQDESVVDDSQLPKDRFSAERLKGVDSTLKIQPAELGDSAMYLCASVNGIQETQYFGPGTRLLVL.

This clonotype occurred a few times. The CDR3 reads CASKLAGYNEQFF. Here the CDR3 DNA reads TGTGCCAGTAAACTAGCGGGGTACAATGAGCAGTTCTTC. The chain carries TRBV19 and TRBJ2-1; 10 bases line up with TRBD2. The germline V gene has CDR1 LNHDA and CDR2 SQIVND (reference sequence). The CDR3 runs 13 residues. The junction had 1 base not matched to a gene; V was cut back by 7 bases and J by 4 bases.

This clonotype appeared a single time. This chain connects TRBV28 to TRBJ2-3; no definite D call. Trimming left V 3 bases short and J 2 bases short, with 6 bases between. Germline V CDR1 and CDR2: MDHEN, SYDVKM. This CDR3 region has 13 residues. In nucleotides, the CDR3 is TGTGCCAGCAGTTTTGACCCCACAGATACGCAGTATTTT. Amino acids: CASSFDPTDTQYF.

The V and J genes are TRBV7-3 and TRBJ2-5; 7 positions agree with TRBD2. Gene TRBJ2-7 matches the end of the DNA better, so the J call may be wrong. The CDR3 sequence is 13 residues long. Germline assignment: CDR1 SGHTA and CDR2 FQGTGA. CDR3 loop: CARIRDYSYEQYF. CDR3 in DNA: TGTGCCAGGATCCGGGACTACTCCTACGAGCAGTACTTC.

This chain links TRBV11-2 with TRBJ2-7; D is possibly TRBD1 or TRBD2 (6 bases each). CDR1 SGHAT and CDR2 FQNNGV come from the germline V gene. This CDR3 is built from 16 residues. V lost 5 bases to trimming and J lost 0 bases, with 17 bases between them. The chain's CDR3 is CASSLIGGPTSYEQYF. CDR3 DNA sequence: TGTGCCAGCAGCCTAATCGGGGGCCCAACCTCCTACGAGCAGTACTTC.

This chain connects TRBV5-1 to TRBJ2-6; D possibly corresponds to TRBD2 (7 bases). CDR1 and CDR2 (germline): SGHRS, YFSETQ. CDR3 size: 17 residues. Deletions cut 6 bases from V and 0 bases from J, with 16 bases between. The DNA of the CDR3 is TGCGCCAGCAAGCGGGACAAGGGTTCCTCTGGGGCCAACGTCCTGACTTTC. As protein: CASKRDKGSSGANVLTF.

This clonotype was found a few times. The CDR3 nucleotides are TGTGCCAGTAGTAGAACTACCGGGGAGCTGTTTTTT. Translating it yields CASSRTTGELFF. The chain recombines TRBV19 with TRBJ2-2, with D uncertain. Trimming took 4 bases from V and 5 from J, leaving 5 bases between them. From germline, CDR1 is LNHDA and CDR2 SQIVND (reference sequence). The CDR3 covers 12 residues.

This clonotype was recorded a few times. V is TRBV27 and J is TRBJ2-5, with TRBD1 matching over 9 bases. The CDR3 is 14 amino acids. CDR1 is MNHEY, CDR2 SMNVEV, per germline (reference sequence). The V gene end was trimmed by 5 bases and the J gene end by 5 bases; junction bases not matched to a gene: 6. The CDR3, as DNA: TGTGCCAGCAGTACCTGGACAGGGGCCGAGACCCAGTACTTC. Translated, it gives CASSTWTGAETQYF.

The chain is built from TRBV11-2 and TRBJ1-4; 8 bases agree with TRBD1. Germline trimming cut 2 bases from V and 6 bases from J; bases unmatched to any gene: 8. Germline assignment: CDR1 SGHAT and CDR2 FQNNGV. The CDR3 consists of 16 residues. This CDR3 is CASSLYRGQEYEKLFF. In DNA form, the CDR3 reads TGTGCCAGCAGCTTATATAGGGGACAGGAGTATGAAAAACTGTTTTTT.

This clonotype showed up just a few times. The chain joins TRBV3-1 to TRBJ2-3; D is unclear. V lost 3 bases, J lost 6 bases, and 7 bases lay in between. Germline CDR1 and CDR2: LGHDT and YNNKEL (reference sequence). CDR3 length: 12 residues. This CDR3 reads CASSQGLDTQYF. CDR3 DNA: TGTGCCAGCAGCCAGGGTCTCGATACGCAGTATTTT.

This chain joins TRBV20-1 and TRBJ1-2, with D perhaps matching TRBD1 (6 bases). Trimming removed 2 bases at V and 5 bases at J, with 12 bases between. Germline CDR1 DFQATT, CDR2 SNEGSKA (reference sequence). There are 13 residues in the CDR3. Here the CDR3 reads CSARPQGIYGYTF. The CDR3 nucleotides are TGCAGTGCTAGACCACAGGGTATTTATGGCTACACCTTC.

Only one count was recorded for this clonotype. The chain recombines TRBV29-1 with TRBJ2-1; 11 bases map to TRBD2. Per germline, CDR1 SQVTM and CDR2 ANQGSEA. With 5 bases clipped from V and 9 bases from J, the junction kept 12 bases outside the gene matches. The CDR3 is made up of 15 amino acids. In nucleotides, the CDR3 is TGCAGCGTTTTATCTGGGCCTAGCGGGGGGACTGAGCAGTTCTTC. This encodes CSVLSGPSGGTEQFF.

This clonotype was counted between two and nine times. CDR3 residues: CSVSGRANTEAFF. CDR3 coding DNA: TGCAGCGTCTCCGGGAGGGCGAACACTGAAGCTTTCTTT. This chain links TRBV29-1 with TRBJ1-1; D is unresolved. Trimming left V 6 bases short and J 1 base short, with 12 bases between. CDR1 SQVTM and CDR2 ANQGSEA come from the germline V gene. There are 13 residues in the CDR3. The full variable domain, its missing parts supplied by reference TRBV29-1 and TRBJ1-1, is SAVISQKPSRDICQRGTSLTIQCQVDSQVTMMFWYRQQPGQSLTLIATANQGSEATYESGFVIDKFPISRPNLTFSTLTVSNMSPEDSSIYLCSVSGRANTEAFFGQGTRLTVV.

This sequence joins TRBV20-1 and TRBJ2-5; possible D gene TRBD2, 5 bases. The CDR3 length is 12 residues. Germline V gene data show CDR1 as DFQATT and CDR2 as SNEGSKA (reference sequence). The CDR3 bases are TGCAGCGTGCCCCATAGAGGGGAGACCCAGTACTTC. This sequence encodes CSVPHRGETQYF.

This clonotype was recorded a few times. This chain links TRBV27 with TRBJ2-5; 10 bases align to TRBD2. The J call is doubtful: the DNA matches TRBJ2-1 better. In germline, CDR1 is MNHEY, CDR2 SMNVEV (reference sequence). The CDR3 is 19 amino acids. The CDR3 region is CASSFGERLAGHPYNEQFF. CDR3 nucleotide sequence: TGTGCCAGCAGTTTTGGCGAACGACTAGCGGGCCATCCCTACAATGAGCAGTTCTTC.

In this sample, this clonotype turned up a few times. V and J are TRBV27 and TRBJ1-1; no clear D gene. Germline values: CDR1 MNHEY, CDR2 SMNVEV (reference sequence). Trimming stripped 5 bases from V and 7 bases from J, with 8 bases between. CDR3 size: 11 residues. In DNA, the CDR3 is TGTGCCAGCAGTGAGCAGAATGAAGCTTTCTTT. It translates to CASSEQNEAFF.